These T cell receptor beta chains were read from a single sample in a study of blood T cell repertoires in COVID-19. Sequenced by immunoSEQ multiplex PCR; TCRdb stores in-frame clones only, minus some. The sample shows about 160,000 clones, just under 95% of them seen only once. The specimen was peripheral blood. These receptor sequences come from a woman between 50 and 59 years old with acute or convalescent COVID-19. Each CDR3 is given with its conserved first and last residue. Fields, in order: V gene, clone size, CDR3 protein. Some rows mark clone size as missing; the rest say once, few, many or name a class of expanded clone.

TRBV5-4	once	CASSLASTLNTEAFF
TRBV6-4	-	CASSDGDRGETQYF
TRBV19	-	CASSMVDSDNEQFF
TRBV3-1/TRBV3-2	-	CASSQGSREEDNVLTF
TRBV19	-	CASSRDSYEQYF
TRBV9	-	CASSVGGGSTDTQYF
TRBV7-2	-	CASSQYSNQPQHF
TRBV28	-	CASSPKLAKNIQYF
TRBV19	-	CASSGTVATEAFF
TRBV7-3	-	CASSLTSSLAGRGEQFF
TRBV24-1	once	CATSDRAGVKDTQYF
TRBV7-9	once	CASSLSAAHFGEAQYF
TRBV27	once	CASSWTGTLYEQYF
TRBV6-6	-	CASTTGDRVNNEQFF
TRBV18	-	CASSPTGDGYTF
TRBV5-1	-	CASTTQGLGQETQYF
TRBV19	-	CASNKAGGPPYNEQFF
TRBV3-1/TRBV3-2	-	CASSQRGATGGGYTF
TRBV27	few	CASSLSGQGIGTEAFF
TRBV7-9	-	CASSFRYGGANEQFF
TRBV5-1	-	CASSLVLGEAWNTEAFF
TRBV28	-	CASWGPGQGNQPQHF
TRBV18	-	CASSPQIGQGNTEAFF
TRBV5-1	-	CASSSQGHGTDTQYF
TRBV6-5	-	CASSTDYTGYGYTF
TRBV19	-	CASWRRQISGNTIYF
TRBV30	once	CAWGQGLNQPQHF
TRBV6-5	-	CASSPRLGGNTEAFF
TRBV15	-	CATSRGGLMNTGELFF
TRBV7-2	once	CASSLGGFGEAFF
TRBV28	few	CASCSSGYGYTF
TRBV10-1	-	CASTGQGNYGYTF
TRBV7-3	-	CASSLRGGEQFF
TRBV6-2/TRBV6-3	-	CASSYLAGEGETQYF
TRBV10-3	-	CASGGNTGELFF
TRBV9	-	CASSVEERGGHLTDTQYF
TRBV28	-	CASSLRRAEAFF
TRBV6-2/TRBV6-3	-	CASSYARIAGYNEQFF
TRBV14	-	CASSQFNRPYEQYF
TRBV12-3/TRBV12-4	-	CASSLFAERFF
TRBV7-9	-	CASSPGMVNSPLHF
TRBV30	-	CAWSARGRFYNEQFF
TRBV11-2	-	CASSPILDRPSSGNTIYF
TRBV6-5	-	CASSYSPGRNSPLHF
TRBV4-1	-	CASSQKARVLNQETQYF
TRBV11-2	-	CASRTGTGGTNYGYTF
TRBV30	-	CAWSKGGSQNIQYF
TRBV7-9	-	CASSLGGFGTEAFF
TRBV2	once	CASSLAGGPVISEQFF
TRBV28	-	CASSYGQGQGLFF
TRBV6-2/TRBV6-3	-	CASSHTPGDMNTEAFF
TRBV18	-	CASSPTAGVGTDTQYF
TRBV9	-	CASSPVARTEAFF
TRBV7-2	few	CASSLVQGTGSPLHF